Listed below are T cell receptor beta chains from one sample, sequenced in a study of T cell responses to AZD1222 COVID-19 vaccine. Generated by immunoSEQ multiplex PCR, the TCRdb table keeps only in-frame clones and is missing some. Of roughly 97,000 clones listed, over 75% are singletons. The sample in question was peripheral blood, obtained on day 0 of AZD1222 vaccination. These receptors all come from an adult in good health. The CDR3 runs from the conserved cysteine through the conserved F or W. D genes are given only for firm matches. Expanded clones get a size class; other rows say once, few or many, or leave the size out.

>TRBD2|TRBV5-1|TRBJ2-2|NA
CASSRGDTGELFF
TGCGCCAGCAGCCGGGGGGACACCGGGGAGCTGTTTTTT
>TRBD1|TRBV10-3|TRBJ2-7|NA
CAIRGQGFYEQYF
TGTGCCATCAGGGGACAGGGGTTCTACGAGCAGTACTTC
>NA|TRBV9|TRBJ2-2|once
CASSVVVNTGELFF
TGTGCCAGCAGCGTAGTGGTAAACACCGGGGAGCTGTTTTTT
>TRBD1|TRBV6-2/TRBV6-3|TRBJ1-1|NA
CASSYYGTGGLNTEAFF
TGTGCCAGCAGTTACTACGGGACAGGGGGCCTGAACACTGAAGCTTTCTTT
>TRBD1|TRBV18|TRBJ2-1|once
CASSTGTGGTYNEQFF
TGTGCCAGCTCAACCGGGACAGGTGGGACCTACAATGAGCAGTTCTTC
>TRBD2|TRBV5-4|TRBJ2-5|NA
CASSRLAGATQETQYF
TGTGCCAGCAGCCGATTAGCGGGGGCGACACAAGAGACCCAGTACTTC
>TRBD2|TRBV6-2/TRBV6-3|TRBJ2-2|NA
CASSPRTSGRGYTGELFF
TGTGCCAGCAGTCCCCGGACTAGCGGGAGGGGTTACACCGGGGAGCTGTTTTTT
>NA|TRBV4-2|TRBJ1-4|NA
CASSPSWGGEKLFF
TGTGCCAGCAGCCCCTCCTGGGGCGGTGAAAAACTGTTTTTT
>NA|TRBV11-2|TRBJ2-7|NA
CASSSRVYEQYF
TGTGCCAGCAGCTCAAGGGTCTACGAGCAGTACTTC
>TRBD1|TRBV2|TRBJ1-1|NA
CASSARQGRSNTEAFF
TGTGCCAGCAGTGCTCGACAGGGCCGATCGAACACTGAAGCTTTCTTT
>NA|TRBV19|TRBJ2-1|NA
CASSIYRQGGRYNEQFF
TGTGCCAGTAGTATCTACAGACAGGGTGGGAGGTACAATGAGCAGTTCTTC
>NA|TRBV20-1|TRBJ2-7|NA
CSALSSYEQYF
TGCAGTGCGTTGAGCTCCTACGAGCAGTACTTC
>NA|TRBV5-4|TRBJ1-3|NA
CASSLNTIYF
TGTGCCAGCAGTTTAAACACCATATATTTT
>TRBD1|TRBV18|TRBJ1-4|NA
CASSPGQGNEKLFF
TGTGCCAGCTCACCGGGACAGGGTAATGAAAAACTGTTTTTT
>NA|TRBV3-1/TRBV3-2|TRBJ1-6|NA
CASSQSVNNSPLHF
TGTGCCAGCAGCCAATCAGTTAATAATTCACCCCTCCACTTT